This T cell receptor (beta chain) was retrieved from a study of T cell responses to AZD1222 COVID-19 vaccine. Findings and caveats of the study: Spike regions recognized by vaccine-associated CD4 TCRs spanned the protein, led by 160-218 and 743-854. The donors showed a predominance of white British ancestry and of females, with possible underestimation of clonal diversity.

This clone was counted once. Antigen unknown. Sequenced by immunoSEQ multiplex PCR; TCRdb stores in-frame clones only, minus some. The sample shows some 150,000 clones, about 91% of them seen only once. Trimming left V 3 bases short and J 1 base short, with 6 bases between. The germline gives CDR1 MNHEY, CDR2 SMNVEV (reference sequence). The CDR3 totals 13 residues. The chain couples TRBV27 to TRBJ2-5, with a possible D match to TRBD1 (6 bases). The origin of this receptor is an adult in good health. The input for sequencing was peripheral blood, taken on day 0 of MenACWY control vaccination. This CDR3 is CASSFRGQETQYF. The CDR3 nucleotides are TGTGCCAGCAGTTTCAGGGGCCAAGAGACCCAGTACTTC.